The 26 T cell receptor beta chains given below trace back to one sample, sequenced in a study of blood T cell repertoires in COVID-19 (dated by TCRdb to between 2020 and 2021). The library was produced with the immunoSEQ multiplex PCR assay. As stored in TCRdb, this immuneACCESS dataset retains in-frame rearrangements with V and J assigned. A fraction of the clones does not appear; measured against another copy, unresolved V genes explain less than half of the discrepancy, and the remainder lacks a known reason. The sample includes 150,000 to 200,000 clones, with approximately 80% observed a single time. Of the sample, over 4% falls within the top ten clones. Specimen: PBMCs or T cells enriched from blood (not recorded which). The receptors here all came from a man between 65 and 85 years old who had been exposed to COVID-19.

This clone was counted a single time. The V call is TRBV19, the J call TRBJ2-5; 13 positions agree with TRBD2. CDR1 and CDR2 (germline): LNHDA, SQIVND (reference sequence). The CDR3 is made up of 15 amino acids. V shed 5 bases and J 4 bases; nucleotides not matched to a gene: 4. DNA of the CDR3: TGTGCCAGTAGTGGGACTAGCGGGATTCGAGAGACCCAGTACTTC. It specifies CASSGTSGIRETQYF.

This clone was observed a single time. This chain links TRBV7-8 with TRBJ1-2, with D maybe TRBD1 (5 bases). This CDR3 spans 13 amino acids. Germline V gives CDR1 SGHVS, CDR2 FQNEAQ. V lost 3 bases, J lost 7 bases, and 12 bases lay in between. The CDR3 DNA follows: TGTGCCAGCAGCTTTTTAGGGGAAGGTGGCTACACCTTC. Translation: CASSFLGEGGYTF.

V gene TRBV6-5 combines with J gene TRBJ2-7; 7 nucleotides line up with TRBD2. Germline V lookup: CDR1 MNHEY, CDR2 SVGAGI. After removal of 5 bases from V and 6 bases from J, the junction contained 4 bases not matched to a gene. The CDR3 spans 12 residues. Here the CDR3 DNA reads TGTGCCAGCAGTCAAACTAGCGTCGAGCAGTACTTC. It is translated as CASSQTSVEQYF.

This chain joins TRBV12-3 or TRBV12-4 and TRBJ1-3, with D hard to call. This CDR3 is built from 12 residues. V was shortened by 5 bases and J by 8 bases, with 10 bases between the two germline ends. The CDR3 region has the DNA TGTGCCAGCAGTCCATGGGGAGACACCATATATTTT. Translated: CASSPWGDTIYF.

CDR3 in DNA: TGTGCCAGCCATCGGGGGAGTCGGACCGGGGAGCTGTTTTTT. Its translation: CASHRGSRTGELFF. This chain uses TRBV6-5 with TRBJ2-2, with a tentative D call TRBD2 (6 bases). The V end was cut by 8 bases, the J end by 5 bases, with 15 bases between. In germline, CDR1 is MNHEY, CDR2 SVGAGI. The CDR3 covers 14 residues.

This chain links TRBV3-1 (or the pseudogene TRBV3-2) with TRBJ1-2; possible D gene TRBD1, 6 bases. Looked up from germline, CDR1 is LGHDT and CDR2 is YNNKEL (reference sequence). V was cut by 2 bases and J by 2 bases, with 9 bases left in between. The length of the CDR3 is 14 residues. In DNA form, the CDR3 reads TGTGCCAGCAGCCAACCTACAGGGAACTATGGCTACACCTTC. It translates to CASSQPTGNYGYTF.

This clone was counted a single time. The rearrangement joins TRBV7-7 to TRBJ2-2, with D maybe TRBD1 (5 bases). Germline V gene data show CDR1 as SSHAT and CDR2 as FNYEAQ (reference sequence). The CDR3 is 15 residues long. Trimming cost V 3 bases and J 5 bases, with 13 bases left between them. CDR3 coding DNA: TGTGCCAGCAGCTTCGCCCTGACAGATACCGGGGAGCTGTTTTTT. This codes for CASSFALTDTGELFF.

The chain combines TRBV9 with TRBJ2-1; D gene unclear. CDR1 SGDLS and CDR2 YYNGEE come from the germline V gene. The length of the CDR3 is 14 residues. Trimming removed 0 bases at V and 4 bases at J, with 8 bases between. CDR3 DNA sequence: TGTGCCAGCAGCGTAGTAACATCATACAATGAGCAGTTCTTC. This encodes CASSVVTSYNEQFF.

V usage is TRBV5-1 and J usage is TRBJ1-2; 11 nucleotides agree with TRBD1. Per germline, CDR1 SGHRS and CDR2 YFSETQ. V trimming: 3 bases; J trimming: 7 bases; junction bases outside the gene matches: 8. The CDR3 covers 15 residues. The CDR3 nucleotides read TGCGCCAGCAGCTCGGGAGGACAGGGGGCGAGTGGCTACACCTTC. Encoded protein: CASSSGGQGASGYTF.

The chain couples TRBV5-6 to TRBJ2-7; TRBD1 agrees at 9 bases. V gave up 2 bases and J gave up 2 bases; unmatched junction bases: 2. This CDR3 has 14 residues. CDR1 is SGHDT, CDR2 YYEEEE, per germline. CDR3 DNA sequence: TGTGCCAGCAGCTTTGGGACAGGGACCTACGAGCAGTACTTC. This encodes CASSFGTGTYEQYF.

V is TRBV28 and J is TRBJ1-2; maybe TRBD1 (6 bases). The length of the CDR3 is 14 residues. Germline CDR1 MDHEN, CDR2 SYDVKM. The ends were cut back, 7 bases at V and 6 bases at J, with 18 bases in the middle. The CDR3 nucleotides read TGTGCCAGCACTCGATACGAGGGACAACATGGCTACACCTTC. Translated, it gives CASTRYEGQHGYTF.

The J gene is TRBJ2-1, the V gene TRBV19; D uncertain. The CDR3 sequence is 16 residues long. Trimming removed 1 base at V and 8 bases at J, with 18 bases between. The V gene's germline CDR1 is LNHDA and CDR2 SQIVND (reference sequence). CDR3 residues: CASSIAPSASGDEQFF. The CDR3 DNA is TGTGCCAGTAGTATAGCTCCTTCCGCTTCCGGAGATGAGCAGTTCTTC.

The V gene is TRBV27, the J gene TRBJ1-4; tentatively, D is TRBD1 (5 bases). There are 16 residues in the CDR3. Germline CDR1 and CDR2: MNHEY and SMNVEV (reference sequence). V lost 3 bases, J lost 0 bases, and 11 bases lay in between. CDR3 region: CASSFSTASTNEKLFF. The CDR3, as DNA: TGTGCCAGCAGTTTTTCGACAGCTTCAACTAATGAAAAACTGTTTTTT. Full variable domain (outside the CDR3, taken from reference TRBV27 and TRBJ1-4): EAQVTQNPRYLITVTGKKLTVTCSQNMNHEYMSWYRQDPGLGLRQIYYSMNVEVTDKGDVPEGYKVSRKEKRNFPLILESPSPNQTSLYFCASSFSTASTNEKLFFGSGTQLSVL.

The chain employs TRBV28 and TRBJ2-7; TRBD2 matches 7 bases. The CDR3 is 14 residues long. The V gene's germline CDR1 is MDHEN and CDR2 SYDVKM. The V segment lost 7 bases and the J segment 3 bases; nucleotides outside the gene matches: 9. CDR3 amino acids: CASTLSGDVYEQYF. CDR3 DNA: TGTGCCAGCACCCTAAGCGGGGACGTCTACGAGCAGTACTTC.

This chain links TRBV5-1 with TRBJ1-1; the match to TRBD1 covers 10 bases. This CDR3 has 15 residues. Germline V lookup: CDR1 SGHRS, CDR2 YFSETQ. The V segment lost 3 bases and the J segment 6 bases; nucleotides outside the gene matches: 8. CDR3 region: CASSWSGTGEAEAFF. CDR3 sequence (DNA): TGCGCCAGCAGCTGGTCCGGGACAGGGGAGGCTGAAGCTTTCTTT.

The chain joins TRBV7-2 to TRBJ1-1; D gene ambiguous. The germline CDR1 and CDR2 sequences are SGHTA and FQGNSA. The CDR3 is 15 amino acids. V lost 7 bases and J 1 base, leaving 16 bases between the germline ends. The CDR3 DNA follows: TGTGCCAGCATCCTAAGAGGGCGGACGAACACTGAAGCTTTCTTT. Its protein is CASILRGRTNTEAFF.

This clone was recorded a few times. The genes are TRBV18 and TRBJ1-4; D is unresolved. Per germline, CDR1 KGHSH and CDR2 LQKENI. V gave up 0 bases and J gave up 4 bases, with 12 bases separating them. CDR3 length: 16 amino acids. CDR3 residues: CASSPPGQDFNEKLFF. DNA for the CDR3: TGTGCCAGCTCACCACCGGGCCAGGACTTTAATGAAAAACTGTTTTTT.

This chain links TRBV19 with TRBJ2-7; 12 bases align to TRBD2. The CDR3 spans 17 residues. CDR1 LNHDA and CDR2 SQIVND come from the germline V gene (reference sequence). Germline trimming cut 4 bases from V and 3 bases from J; bases unmatched to any gene: 10. The CDR3 DNA follows: TGTGCCAGTAGTACGACCGGGACTAGCGGGCCCGGCTACGAGCAGTACTTC. This encodes CASSTTGTSGPGYEQYF.

V and J are TRBV18 and TRBJ1-3, with a possible D match to TRBD1 (6 bases). The germline CDR1 and CDR2 sequences are KGHSH and LQKENI. The CDR3 totals 14 residues. V lost 3 bases, J lost 4 bases, and 10 bases lay in between. CDR3 in amino acids: CASSPPGQGNTIYF. CDR3 in DNA: TGTGCCAGCTCACCTCCGGGACAAGGAAACACCATATATTTT.

This chain connects TRBV19 to TRBJ1-6, with TRBD1 matching 7 bases. The V gene end was trimmed by 5 bases and the J gene end by 6 bases; junction bases not matched to a gene: 7. CDR1 LNHDA and CDR2 SQIVND come from the germline V gene (reference sequence). The CDR3 spans 15 residues. The CDR3 DNA sequence: TGTGCCAGTAGTGATAAGGGACAGTTTAATTCACCCCTCCACTTT. Translated: CASSDKGQFNSPLHF.

The chain has TRBV7-8 and TRBJ1-2; perhaps TRBD1 as D (5 bases). The CDR3 consists of 12 residues. Looked up from germline, CDR1 is SGHVS and CDR2 is FQNEAQ. V dropped 5 bases and J dropped 8 bases, with 12 bases sitting between them. The CDR3 DNA follows: TGTGCCAGCAGCCTGCGGGACGACGGCTACACCTTC. It codes for CASSLRDDGYTF.

V and J are TRBV4-3 and TRBJ1-6, with TRBD1 as a possible D gene (5 bases). This CDR3 has 16 residues. Trimming left V 0 bases short and J 3 bases short, with 9 bases between. Germline V gene lookup returns CDR1 LGHNA and CDR2 YSLEER. CDR3 protein: CASSQDPGLYNSPLHF. The DNA for the CDR3 is TGCGCCAGCAGCCAAGATCCAGGGCTCTATAATTCACCCCTCCACTTT.

This sequence joins TRBV6-2 or TRBV6-3 and TRBJ2-7, with TRBD1 identical over 7 bases. Germline V gene lookup returns CDR1 MNHEY and CDR2 SVGEGT. The trim removed 2 bases at V and 1 base at J, leaving 14 bases unmatched. The CDR3 contains 18 residues. CDR3 protein: CASSYNPGQQIVSYEQYF. The CDR3, as DNA: TGTGCCAGCAGTTACAACCCGGGACAGCAAATCGTTTCCTACGAGCAGTACTTC.

The V gene is TRBV7-9, the J gene TRBJ1-2, with D possibly TRBD1 on 6 matching bases. Between the trimmed V and J ends, which lost 5 bases and 6 bases, there was a span of 16 bases. The CDR3 is made up of 14 amino acids. Per the germline V gene, CDR1 is SEHNR and CDR2 is FQNEAQ (reference sequence). The chain's CDR3 is CASSPQVPGDGYTF. As DNA, the CDR3 is TGTGCCAGCAGCCCACAGGTCCCAGGGGATGGCTACACCTTC.

This chain connects TRBV2 to TRBJ1-6; tentatively, D is TRBD1 (5 bases). From germline, CDR1 is SNHLY and CDR2 FYNNEI. V dropped 4 bases and J dropped 10 bases, with 11 bases sitting between them. The CDR3 totals 13 residues. This chain's CDR3 is CASSAGTGSPLHF. The CDR3 nucleotides read TGTGCCAGCAGTGCGGGGACTGGCTCACCCCTCCACTTT.

The chain uses TRBV6-6 and TRBJ1-2; D ambiguous. Germline V gene sequence: CDR1 MNHNY, CDR2 SVGAGI (reference sequence). The ends were cut back, 8 bases at V and 5 bases at J, with 9 bases in the middle. The CDR3 spans 11 residues. CDR3 bases: TGTGCCAGCGGAGTATCTTATGGCTACACCTTC. It specifies CASGVSYGYTF.